The clone carrying this T cell receptor (beta chain) was observed a few times. Antigen: not known. These data come from a study of T cell repertoires in cytomegalovirus infection. Study-wide background: The authors used CMV epitopes that were HLA-C-restricted (recently identified) and HLA-B-restricted (well studied). Matching HLA type, along with CMV infection, was indicated by public TCR beta signatures.

CDR1 and CDR2 from the germline V gene are SGHRS and YFSETQ. CDR3 length: 16 amino acids. Trimming took 4 bases from V and 3 from J; bases not matched to a gene: 6. TCRdb called the reads again in MiXCR, with one record for every CDR3 protein. The sample contains some 590,000 distinct CDR3 sequences, under 45% of which appear only once. The clonotype was recovered from a human donor in good health (CMV status not recorded). Some clones in this sample may be carry-over from other donors' samples. The V and J genes are TRBV5-1 and TRBJ2-2, with 10 bases lining up with TRBD1. This material consisted of cultured PBMCs, taken from culture after CMV antigen stimulation. The CDR3 is CASSPGTGAYTGELFF. The CDR3 DNA reads TGCGCCAGCAGCCCGGGGACAGGGGCGTACACCGGGGAGCTGTTTTTT. The whole variable domain, remainder taken from reference TRBV5-1 and TRBJ2-2, is KAGVTQTPRYLIKTRGQQVTLSCSPISGHRSVSWYQQTPGQGLQFLFEYFSETQRNKGNFPGRFSGRQFSNSRSEMNVSTLELGDSALYLCASSPGTGAYTGELFFGEGSRLTVL.